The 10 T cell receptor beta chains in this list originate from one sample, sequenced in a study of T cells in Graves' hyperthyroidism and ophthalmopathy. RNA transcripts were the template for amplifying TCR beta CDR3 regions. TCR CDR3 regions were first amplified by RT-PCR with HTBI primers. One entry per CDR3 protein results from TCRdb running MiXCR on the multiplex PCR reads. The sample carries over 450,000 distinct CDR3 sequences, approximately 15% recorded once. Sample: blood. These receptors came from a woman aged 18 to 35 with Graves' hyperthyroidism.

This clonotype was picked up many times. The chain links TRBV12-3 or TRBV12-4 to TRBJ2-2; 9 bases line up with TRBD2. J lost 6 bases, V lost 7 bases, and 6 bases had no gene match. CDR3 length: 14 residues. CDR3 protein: CASIPSGIAGELFF. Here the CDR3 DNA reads TGTGCCAGCATTCCTAGCGGGATCGCCGGGGAGCTGTTTTTT.

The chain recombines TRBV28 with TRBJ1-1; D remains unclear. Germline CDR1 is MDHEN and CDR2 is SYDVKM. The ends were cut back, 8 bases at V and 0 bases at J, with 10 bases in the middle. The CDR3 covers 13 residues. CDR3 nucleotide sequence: TGTGCCAGCCACAGCCTCATGAACACTGAAGCTTTCTTT. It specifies CASHSLMNTEAFF. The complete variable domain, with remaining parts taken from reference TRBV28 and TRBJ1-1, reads DVKVTQSSRYLVKRTGEKVFLECVQDMDHENMFWYRQDPGLGLRLIYFSYDVKMKEKGDIPEGYSVSREKKERFSLILESASTNQTSMYLCASHSLMNTEAFFGQGTRLTVV.

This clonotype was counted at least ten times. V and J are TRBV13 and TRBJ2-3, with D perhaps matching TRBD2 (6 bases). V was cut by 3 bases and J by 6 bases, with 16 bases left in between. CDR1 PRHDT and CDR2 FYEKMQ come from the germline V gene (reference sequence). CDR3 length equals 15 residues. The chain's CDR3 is CASSFAGQGGDTQYF. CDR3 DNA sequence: TGTGCCAGCAGCTTTGCGGGGCAGGGAGGCGATACGCAGTATTTT.

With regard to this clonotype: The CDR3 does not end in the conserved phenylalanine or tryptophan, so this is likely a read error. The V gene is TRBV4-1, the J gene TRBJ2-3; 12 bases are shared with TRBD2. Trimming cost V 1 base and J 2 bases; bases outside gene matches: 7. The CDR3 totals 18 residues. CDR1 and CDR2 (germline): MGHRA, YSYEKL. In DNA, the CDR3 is TGCGCCAGCAGCCAAGCGAGAACTAGCGGGAGGTACACAGATACGCAGTATTCT. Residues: CASSQARTSGRYTDTQYS.

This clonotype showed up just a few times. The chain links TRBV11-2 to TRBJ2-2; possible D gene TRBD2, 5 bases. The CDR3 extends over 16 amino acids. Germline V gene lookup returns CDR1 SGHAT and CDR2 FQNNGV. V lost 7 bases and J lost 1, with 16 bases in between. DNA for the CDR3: TGTGCCAGCATCCTCGGAGGACTCCTGAACACCGGGGAGCTGTTTTTT. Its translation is CASILGGLLNTGELFF.

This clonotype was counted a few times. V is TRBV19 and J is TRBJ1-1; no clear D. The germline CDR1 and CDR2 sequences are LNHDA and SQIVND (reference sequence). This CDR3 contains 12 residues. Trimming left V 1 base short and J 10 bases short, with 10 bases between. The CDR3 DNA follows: TGTGCCAGTAGTATAGGTGGGTTAAGAGCTTTCTTT. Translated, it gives CASSIGGLRAFF.

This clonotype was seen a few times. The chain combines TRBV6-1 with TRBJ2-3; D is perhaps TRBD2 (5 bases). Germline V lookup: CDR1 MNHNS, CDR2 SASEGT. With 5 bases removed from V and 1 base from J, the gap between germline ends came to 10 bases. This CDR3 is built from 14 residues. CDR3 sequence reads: CASSFRGGTDTQYF. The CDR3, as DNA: TGTGCCAGCAGTTTCCGGGGAGGCACAGATACGCAGTATTTT.

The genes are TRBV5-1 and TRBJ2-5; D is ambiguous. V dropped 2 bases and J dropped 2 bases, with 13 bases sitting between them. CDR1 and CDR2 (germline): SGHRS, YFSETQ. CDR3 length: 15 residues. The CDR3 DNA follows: TGCGCCAGCAGCTTCTATTCGGGCAGTCAAGAGACCCAGTACTTC. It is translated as CASSFYSGSQETQYF.

CDR3: CASSATSGPTSTDTQYF. The CDR3 DNA sequence: TGTGCCAGCAGTGCGACTAGCGGACCAACTAGCACAGATACGCAGTATTTT. The chain is built from TRBV6-4 and TRBJ2-3, with 9 bases identical to TRBD2. CDR3 size: 17 residues. Trimming took 4 bases from V and 0 from J; bases not matched to a gene: 8. CDR1 MRHNA and CDR2 SNTAGT come from the germline V gene.

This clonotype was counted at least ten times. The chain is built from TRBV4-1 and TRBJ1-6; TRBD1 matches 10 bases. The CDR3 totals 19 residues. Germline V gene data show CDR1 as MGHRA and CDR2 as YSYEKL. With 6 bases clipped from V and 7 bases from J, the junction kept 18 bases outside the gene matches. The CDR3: CASRSSPGTGDLGNSPLHF. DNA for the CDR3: TGCGCCAGCAGGTCCTCACCCGGGACAGGGGACCTAGGCAATTCACCCCTCCACTTT.